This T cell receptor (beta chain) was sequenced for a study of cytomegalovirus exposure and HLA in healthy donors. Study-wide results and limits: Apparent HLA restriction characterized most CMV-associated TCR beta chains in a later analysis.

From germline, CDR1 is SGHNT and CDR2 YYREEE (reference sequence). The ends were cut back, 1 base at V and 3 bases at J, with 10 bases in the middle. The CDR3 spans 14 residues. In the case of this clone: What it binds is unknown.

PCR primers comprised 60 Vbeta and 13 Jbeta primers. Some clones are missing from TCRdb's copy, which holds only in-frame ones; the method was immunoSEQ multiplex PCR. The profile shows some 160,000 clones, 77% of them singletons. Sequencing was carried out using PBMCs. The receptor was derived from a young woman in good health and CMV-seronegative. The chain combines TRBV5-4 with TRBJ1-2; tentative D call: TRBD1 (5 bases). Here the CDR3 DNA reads TGTGCCAGCAGCTTGCAGGGTGTATACTATGGCTACACCTTC. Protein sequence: CASSLQGVYYGYTF.